What follows are 29 T cell receptor beta chains derived from one specimen sequenced in a study of naive and memory T cell subsets. An oligonucleotide containing a UMI was ligated to the 3' end of TCR cDNA. The SP2 primer and nested alpha and beta constant region primers amplified ligated cDNA in four rounds. TCRdb re-derived calls from the 5' RACE reads in MiXCR, one entry per CDR3 protein. The table shows about 62,000 distinct CDR3 sequences, with 8% occurring only once. All receptors come from a female donor in good health.

This clonotype was counted a few times. The V gene is TRBV28, the J gene TRBJ2-7; D is perhaps TRBD2 (5 bases). Germline CDR1 and CDR2: MDHEN and SYDVKM. CDR3 length: 14 residues. Trimming shortened V by 5 bases and J by 3 bases, and 14 bases separated the two germline ends. The chain's CDR3 is CASSRPDGVYEQYF. DNA of the CDR3: TGTGCCAGCAGTCGCCCGGACGGGGTCTACGAGCAGTACTTC.

This clonotype was seen more than once but under ten times. This chain joins TRBV6-6 and TRBJ2-5, with unresolved D. This CDR3 comprises 14 residues. CDR1 is MNHNY and CDR2 is SVGAGI in the germline V gene (reference sequence). V was trimmed by 2 bases and J by 3 bases, leaving 10 bases between them. The CDR3 bases are TGTGCCAGCAGTTACGGAGCTGAGAAAGAGACCCAGTACTTC. Translation gives CASSYGAEKETQYF.

This clonotype was recorded a few times. J is TRBJ2-7 and V is TRBV27; 10 bases agree with TRBD1. Looked up from germline, CDR1 is MNHEY and CDR2 is SMNVEV (reference sequence). The junction had 8 bases not matched to a gene; V was cut back by 4 bases and J by 2 bases. There are 16 residues in the CDR3. The CDR3 DNA reads TGTGCCAGCAGTTCAACCGGGACAGGGGTTCCCTACGAGCAGTACTTC. It is translated as CASSSTGTGVPYEQYF.

The chain carries TRBV18 and TRBJ2-1; 8 nucleotides match TRBD1. There are 15 residues in the CDR3. Germline CDR1 is KGHSH and CDR2 is LQKENI. After removal of 6 bases from V and 5 bases from J, the junction contained 9 bases not matched to a gene. Written as DNA, the CDR3 is TGTGCCAGCTCTACAGGGGGTGCGCCTCACAATGAGCAGTTCTTC. Translation gives CASSTGGAPHNEQFF.

The chain combines TRBV19 with TRBJ2-5; D is perhaps TRBD1 or TRBD2 (5 bases each). This CDR3 spans 16 amino acids. Germline values: CDR1 LNHDA, CDR2 SQIVND (reference sequence). V was shortened by 3 bases and J by 1 base, with 15 bases between the two germline ends. The CDR3 protein is CASSMSSGGTQETQYF. The CDR3 DNA reads as TGTGCCAGTAGTATGTCGTCTGGGGGTACCCAAGAGACCCAGTACTTC.

This clonotype was seen more than once but under ten times. V is TRBV5-1 and J is TRBJ2-2, with 9 positions matching TRBD2. The V segment lost 5 bases and the J segment 4 bases; nucleotides outside the gene matches: 12. The CDR3 spans 17 residues. Looked up from germline, CDR1 is SGHRS and CDR2 is YFSETQ. This CDR3 is CASRINSGTSSTGELFF. In nucleotides, the CDR3 is TGCGCCAGCAGGATTAATTCCGGGACTAGCAGCACCGGGGAGCTGTTTTTT.

This clonotype appeared many times. The chain employs TRBV3-1 and TRBJ1-6; D perhaps matches TRBD1 (6 bases). Trimming shortened V by 1 base and J by 10 bases, and 11 bases separated the two germline ends. CDR1 and CDR2 from the germline V gene are LGHDT and YNNKEL (reference sequence). This CDR3 region has 14 residues. The DNA for the CDR3 is TGTGCCAGCAGCCAAGGGGGGCGCGTCTCACCCCTCCACTTT. Translating it yields CASSQGGRVSPLHF.

This clonotype was recorded many times. DNA for the CDR3: TGTGCCAGCGGCTCCTTTGTCACCGGGGAGCTGTTTTTT. Protein sequence: CASGSFVTGELFF. The V call is TRBV6-1, the J call TRBJ2-2; D is undetermined. CDR1 is MNHNS and CDR2 is SASEGT in the germline V gene. V lost 8 bases to trimming and J lost 4 bases, with 11 bases between them. The CDR3 loop spans 13 amino acids.

This clonotype showed up many times. J is TRBJ2-7 and V is TRBV20-1; 8 nucleotides match TRBD2. Per germline, CDR1 DFQATT and CDR2 SNEGSKA (reference sequence). This CDR3 region has 13 residues. Losses at the gene ends were 6 bases for V and 4 bases for J; bases not matched to a gene: 8. The CDR3 loop is CSARGGMGYEQYF. In DNA form, the CDR3 reads TGCAGTGCCCGGGGGGGGATGGGGTACGAGCAGTACTTC.

J is TRBJ1-4 and V is TRBV19; 7 bases align to TRBD1. The CDR3 sequence is 13 residues long. Germline V lookup: CDR1 LNHDA, CDR2 SQIVND (reference sequence). The V gene end was trimmed by 3 bases and the J gene end by 12 bases; junction bases not matched to a gene: 7. The CDR3 here is CASSMKGARELFF. The CDR3 bases are TGTGCCAGTAGTATGAAGGGGGCCAGGGAACTGTTTTTT.

This clonotype was detected ten times or more. V usage is TRBV12-3 or TRBV12-4 and J usage is TRBJ2-1, with D unclear. This CDR3 region has 12 residues. V shed 2 bases and J shed 8 bases, with 7 bases lying between them. CDR3 sequence: CASSLRLDEQFF. The CDR3 coding sequence is TGTGCCAGCAGTTTAAGGCTGGATGAGCAGTTCTTC.

This clonotype was picked up many times. The chain has TRBV29-1 and TRBJ2-5; D is undetermined. V shed 6 bases and J shed 2 bases, with 4 bases lying between them. The germline gives CDR1 SQVTM, CDR2 ANQGSEA. The CDR3 extends over 10 amino acids. The chain's CDR3 is CSVGQETQYF. CDR3 bases: TGCAGCGTGGGACAAGAGACCCAGTACTTC.

In its sample, this clonotype was seen a few times. J is TRBJ2-1 and V is TRBV4-2; possibly TRBD2 for D (6 bases). The CDR3 runs to 15 residues. V was trimmed by 3 bases and J by 6 bases, leaving 15 bases between them. The germline V gene encodes CDR1 LGHNA and CDR2 YNFKEQ. The CDR3 nucleotides read TGTGCCAGCAGCCAGGACCTGACTAGTATCAATGAGCAGTTCTTC. Protein product: CASSQDLTSINEQFF.

This clonotype came up a few times. The CDR3 loop is CASSAPGGAKNIQYF. The DNA for the CDR3 is TGCGCCAGCAGTGCTCCAGGGGGAGCCAAAAACATTCAGTACTTC. This chain connects TRBV10-2 to TRBJ2-4, with TRBD1 identical over 7 bases. With V trimmed by 4 bases and J by 0 bases, 3 bases remained unmatched. The V gene's germline CDR1 is WSHSY and CDR2 SAAADI. The CDR3 consists of 15 residues.

In this sample, this clonotype turned up a few times. V and J are TRBV18 and TRBJ2-3; D is unresolved. Germline-derived CDR1 and CDR2 are KGHSH and LQKENI. V dropped 7 bases and J dropped 6 bases, with 20 bases sitting between them. The CDR3 sequence is 15 residues long. CDR3 coding DNA: TGTGCCAGCTTACGGTCCACCGCCAGCAAGGATACGCAGTATTTT. Translated: CASLRSTASKDTQYF.

The sample holds a few counts of this clonotype. Here the CDR3 DNA reads TGTGCCTGGAGGGCACAGTATCGGACTGAAGCTTTCTTT. It codes for CAWRAQYRTEAFF. This chain connects TRBV30 to TRBJ1-1; D remains unclear. Trimming cost V 3 bases and J 5 bases, with 13 bases left between them. The CDR3 spans 13 residues. CDR1 GTSNPN and CDR2 SVGIG come from the germline V gene (reference sequence). The entire variable domain, with the rest obtained from reference TRBV30 and TRBJ1-1, is as follows: SQTIHQWPATLVQPVGSPLSLECTVEGTSNPNLYWYRQAAGRGLQLLFYSVGIGQISSEVPQNLSASRPQDRQFILSSKKLLLSDSGFYLCAWRAQYRTEAFFGQGTRLTVV.

This clonotype occurred a few times. This sequence joins TRBV3-1 and TRBJ2-1; TRBD1 aligns across 7 bases. The CDR3 contains 13 residues. V shed 7 bases, J shed 8 bases, and the junction held 8 bases outside the gene matches. Germline-derived CDR1 and CDR2 are LGHDT and YNNKEL (reference sequence). The CDR3 loop is CASTRDRNDEQFF. In nucleotides, the CDR3 is TGTGCCAGCACCCGGGACAGAAACGATGAGCAGTTCTTC.

The sample holds many counts of this clonotype. The rearrangement links TRBV7-9 to TRBJ2-6; no firm D call. Deletions cut 5 bases from V and 1 base from J, with 6 bases between. Per germline, CDR1 SEHNR and CDR2 FQNEAQ (reference sequence). CDR3 length: 14 residues. Written as DNA, the CDR3 is TGTGCCAGCAGCAAGAGTTCTGGGGCCAACGTCCTGACTTTC. It is translated as CASSKSSGANVLTF.

This clonotype was recorded at least ten times. The CDR3 protein is CSVAGPSVTNIQYF. Written as DNA, the CDR3 is TGCAGCGTGGCGGGACCGTCGGTAACAAACATTCAGTACTTC. The chain has TRBV29-1 and TRBJ2-4, with D tentatively TRBD2 (6 bases). Germline V gene sequence: CDR1 SQVTM, CDR2 ANQGSEA. This CDR3 has 14 residues. The germline V and J ends were trimmed by 6 bases and 6 bases, with 18 bases remaining between them.

On this clonotype: At one end the junction does not follow the germline gene, possibly because of a read error. The chain has TRBV5-4 and TRBJ2-1; D is undetermined. CDR1 and CDR2 from the germline V gene are SGHNT and YYREEE (reference sequence). The CDR3 totals 15 residues. As DNA, the CDR3 is TGTGCCAGCAGGAATCCAGATGATTCCTTCAATGAGCAGTTCTTC. Amino acid sequence: CASRNPDDSFNEQFF.

Written as DNA, the CDR3 is TGTGCCAGCAGTCCGGGGGGGAAAGGGGCCAACGTCCTGACTTTC. It yields the protein CASSPGGKGANVLTF. The rearrangement links TRBV6-5 to TRBJ2-6; 8 bases line up with TRBD2. Germline loops: CDR1 MNHEY, CDR2 SVGAGI. CDR3 length equals 15 residues. J was trimmed by 4 bases and V by 5 bases; bases with no gene match: 4.

This clonotype was recorded a few times. The V call is TRBV20-1, the J call TRBJ2-3, with 16 bases identical to TRBD2. CDR1 and CDR2 (germline): DFQATT, SNEGSKA (reference sequence). The CDR3 consists of 19 residues. Trimming at V came to 0 bases and at J to 3 bases, leaving 9 bases not matched to a gene. The CDR3 bases are TGCAGTGCTAGAGATGGGACTAGCGGGGGGGCCGGGCGAACAGATACGCAGTATTTT. As protein: CSARDGTSGGAGRTDTQYF.

This clonotype was counted only a few times. The rearrangement uses TRBV5-1 and TRBJ1-5, with D perhaps matching TRBD1 (5 bases). The V gene lost 0 bases and the J gene lost 7 bases, with 8 bases spanning the gap. CDR1 is SGHRS and CDR2 is YFSETQ in the germline V gene. This CDR3 spans 13 amino acids. CDR3 coding DNA: TGCGCCAGCAGCTTGGGTGAGGGGCAGCCCCAGCATTTT. Protein sequence: CASSLGEGQPQHF.

This clonotype has a handful of counts. The chain couples TRBV5-1 to TRBJ2-3; 7 nucleotides align to TRBD1. The trim removed 3 bases at V and 1 base at J, leaving 14 bases unmatched. The CDR3 extends over 18 amino acids. The germline CDR1 and CDR2 sequences are SGHRS and YFSETQ. The chain's CDR3 is CASSSRQGGPSGTDTQYF. The DNA for the CDR3 is TGCGCCAGCAGCTCTCGACAGGGTGGACCCTCAGGCACAGATACGCAGTATTTT.

This clonotype has at least ten counts. This chain uses TRBV6-2 or TRBV6-3 with TRBJ1-5; the match to TRBD1 covers 7 bases. The CDR3 loop spans 14 amino acids. Germline V lookup: CDR1 MNHEY, CDR2 SVGEGT. V lost 4 bases, J lost 6 bases, and 6 bases stayed unmatched. CDR3 protein: CASSWAGGGQPQHF. CDR3 in DNA: TGTGCCAGCAGTTGGGCAGGGGGAGGTCAGCCCCAGCATTTT.

V is TRBV20-1 and J is TRBJ2-1; weak D call: TRBD2 (6 bases). V dropped 2 bases and J dropped 5 bases, with 19 bases sitting between them. The CDR3 is made up of 16 amino acids. Germline lookup yields CDR1 DFQATT and CDR2 SNEGSKA (reference sequence). CDR3: CSARSDIRGTDNEQFF. The CDR3 DNA sequence: TGCAGTGCTAGAAGCGATATTCGCGGGACCGACAATGAGCAGTTCTTC.

The CDR3 DNA follows: TGTGCCAGCTCACCACCATCTGGGGTATCCACAGATACGCAGTATTTT. Its translation: CASSPPSGVSTDTQYF. The chain couples TRBV18 to TRBJ2-3; no clear D. The ends were cut back, 0 bases at V and 2 bases at J, with 12 bases in the middle. Germline-derived CDR1 and CDR2 are KGHSH and LQKENI. This CDR3 contains 16 residues.

V and J are TRBV12-5 and TRBJ2-1; TRBD2 aligns across 10 bases. Per the germline V gene, CDR1 is LGHNT and CDR2 is FRNRAP. Trimming removed 1 base from V and 0 bases from J; junction bases left unmatched: 12. The CDR3 totals 20 residues. For the CDR3, the DNA is TGTGCTAGTGGTTTGGGGATGGGGCTAGCGGGGGCCCTCTCCTACAATGAGCAGTTCTTC. Translated: CASGLGMGLAGALSYNEQFF. Together with reference TRBV12-5 and TRBJ2-1, the CDR3 gives the full variable domain: DARVTQTPRHKVTEMGQEVTMRCQPILGHNTVFWYRQTMMQGLELLAYFRNRAPLDDSGMPKDRFSAEMPDATLATLKIQPSEPRDSAVYFCASGLGMGLAGALSYNEQFFGPGTRLTVL.

This clonotype was detected ten times or more. The rearrangement links TRBV27 to TRBJ2-1; 8 nucleotides align to TRBD1. This CDR3 is 14 amino acids long. Germline trimming cut 4 bases from V and 6 bases from J; bases unmatched to any gene: 5. CDR1 is MNHEY and CDR2 is SMNVEV in the germline V gene (reference sequence). CDR3 coding DNA: TGTGCCAGCAGTTGGCGACAGGGGAGCAATGAGCAGTTCTTC. Its translation is CASSWRQGSNEQFF.